This T cell receptor (beta chain) comes out of a study of blood T cells in healthy people across ages. After removal of 0 bases from V and 9 bases from J, the junction contained 7 bases not matched to a gene. The CDR3 runs 16 residues. Germline loops: CDR1 SGHRS, CDR2 YFSETQ. Study findings and constraints: Long-lived and aged donors differed, with more naive CD4+ cells and higher diversity in the long-lived. Per-million-T-cell TCR beta diversity fell roughly linearly with age.

A J-beta primer mix and a sample-barcoded 5' primer were used in a second PCR of roughly 7 to 12 cycles. All cDNA molecules were each tagged by a template-switch adaptor with 12 random nucleotides. Using its own MiXCR run on the 5' RACE reads, TCRdb lists one record per CDR3 protein. Among 1.8 million or so distinct CDR3 sequences listed, 35% to 50% were seen once. Healthy individuals of Caucasian origin from Russia, aged roughly 6 to 90, served as donors. This clonotype was recorded many times. Its antigen is not known. The gene calls are TRBV5-1 and TRBJ2-1; 12 bases agree with TRBD2. Sequenced: blood. This TCR was recovered from a human donor in good health. The CDR3 here is CASSLVASGGAGEQFF. The CDR3 region has the DNA TGCGCCAGCAGCTTGGTGGCTAGCGGGGGGGCAGGTGAGCAGTTCTTC.